A single TCR beta chain is shown here with its context. The repertoire was sequenced with immunoSEQ multiplex PCR; TCRdb's copy has only in-frame clones and lacks some. The sample yields under 250,000 clones, roughly 82% seen once. The germline V gene has CDR1 LGHNA and CDR2 YNFKEQ. The CDR3 loop spans 14 amino acids. With V trimmed by 1 base and J by 6 bases, 4 bases remained unmatched. This record belongs to a study of blood T cell repertoires in COVID-19. The wider study: The cDNA or gDNA used as material had been derived from T cells, B-cell-depleted T cells, or PBMCs.

The sequence was collected from a woman in her 70s with acute or convalescent COVID-19. The sequenced sample was peripheral blood. The chain joins TRBV4-2 to TRBJ1-2; 8 bases line up with TRBD1. In DNA form, the CDR3 reads TGTGCCAGCAGCCAAGTAGCAGGGGGCGATGGCTACACCTTC. Protein: CASSQVAGGDGYTF.